The 21 T cell receptor beta chains presented below share a single source sample, sequenced in a study of cytomegalovirus exposure and HLA in healthy donors. Profiled with immunoSEQ multiplex PCR; TCRdb holds only in-frame clones, not every one. The repertoire holds 100,000 to 150,000 clones, roughly 89% seen once, with around 1.3% in the top ten. Sequenced input: PBMCs. All receptors come from a woman aged 18 to 35 in good health and CMV-seronegative.

The rearrangement links TRBV11-3 to TRBJ2-3; tentative D call: TRBD1 (6 bases). Germline V gives CDR1 SGHNT, CDR2 YENEEA. The V and J ends lost 5 bases and 2 bases respectively, with 11 bases between them. This CDR3 contains 14 residues. This chain's CDR3 is CASSPTGTTDTQYF. The CDR3 nucleotides are TGTGCCAGCAGCCCAACAGGGACCACAGATACGCAGTATTTT.

The rearrangement links TRBV25-1 to TRBJ1-2; 7 bases are a match to TRBD1. The CDR3 contains 14 residues. Trimming cost V 1 base and J 5 bases; bases outside gene matches: 4. In germline, CDR1 is MGHDK, CDR2 SYGVNS. The chain's CDR3 is CASSESGTAYGYTF. In nucleotides, the CDR3 is TGTGCCAGCAGTGAATCCGGGACAGCTTATGGCTACACCTTC.

This clone came up once. The V gene is TRBV5-6, the J gene TRBJ1-3; D is undetermined. CDR1 is SGHDT, CDR2 YYEEEE, per germline. The ends were cut back, 2 bases at V and 0 bases at J, with 9 bases in the middle. The CDR3 covers 15 residues. The CDR3 DNA reads as TGTGCCAGCAGCTTCGCCCGGAGCTCTGGAAACACCATATATTTT. This gives the protein CASSFARSSGNTIYF.

The rearrangement joins TRBV6-1 to TRBJ1-1, with TRBD1 as a possible D gene (6 bases). CDR3 length: 15 residues. The germline gives CDR1 MNHNS, CDR2 SASEGT. Trimming took off 5 bases at V and 4 bases at J, with 17 bases between the two ends. In DNA, the CDR3 is TGTGCCAGCAGTACGAACGACAGGTTTAGCACTGAAGCTTTCTTT. This sequence encodes CASSTNDRFSTEAFF.

The CDR3 DNA is TGTGCCAGCGACAGGGGTTCCTACGAGCAGTACTTC. Amino acids: CASDRGSYEQYF. The V and J genes are TRBV6-5 and TRBJ2-7; the match to TRBD1 covers 8 bases. CDR1 is MNHEY and CDR2 is SVGAGI in the germline V gene. The CDR3 consists of 12 residues. V trimming: 8 bases; J trimming: 1 base; junction bases outside the gene matches: 1.

The rearrangement uses TRBV9 and TRBJ1-2; 12 nucleotides agree with TRBD1. With V trimmed by 0 bases and J by 8 bases, 5 bases remained unmatched. This CDR3 region has 15 residues. From germline, CDR1 is SGDLS and CDR2 YYNGEE. The CDR3 spells CASSVEGQGARGYTF. In DNA form, the CDR3 reads TGTGCCAGCAGCGTAGAGGGACAGGGGGCGAGGGGCTACACCTTC.

This chain links TRBV7-3 with TRBJ2-2; perhaps TRBD1 as D (6 bases). From germline, CDR1 is SGHTA and CDR2 FQGTGA. The V and J ends lost 5 bases and 1 base respectively, with 8 bases between them. The CDR3 runs to 14 residues. The CDR3 DNA reads as TGTGCCAGCAGCCCGACAGGGAACACCGGGGAGCTGTTTTTT. Amino acid sequence: CASSPTGNTGELFF.

Remarks on this clone: Other DNA sequences in the same sample also yield this CDR3. V is TRBV6-5 and J is TRBJ1-2, with a possible D match to TRBD1 (5 bases). V lost 2 bases and J 4 bases, leaving 11 bases between the germline ends. The CDR3 extends over 14 amino acids. CDR1 and CDR2 from the germline V gene are MNHEY and SVGAGI. The CDR3 DNA follows: TGTGCCAGCAGTTACCGCGACAGAGGCTATGGCTACACCTTC. It translates to CASSYRDRGYGYTF.

V usage is TRBV7-8 and J usage is TRBJ2-3; D not certain. Germline-derived CDR1 and CDR2 are SGHVS and FQNEAQ. This CDR3 comprises 13 residues. V lost 6 bases and J lost 5, with 12 bases in between. CDR3 nucleotides: TGTGCCAGCAGGGTGACCCGGAGAGATACGCAGTATTTT. Protein: CASRVTRRDTQYF.

The rearrangement links TRBV5-3 to TRBJ1-1, with D possibly being TRBD1 (6 bases). TRBV5-3 is an ORF for which the function is uncertain. CDR3 length equals 17 residues. Deletions cut 3 bases from V and 6 bases from J, with 24 bases between. The DNA of the CDR3 is TGTGCCAGAAGCTCGATGGGCGGACAGCACCATTATGCTGAAGCTTTCTTT. Translation: CARSSMGGQHHYAEAFF.

The V and J genes are TRBV6-6 and TRBJ1-6; D is perhaps TRBD1 (5 bases). Trimming took 11 bases from V and 5 from J, leaving 16 bases between them. This CDR3 has 14 amino acids. Germline CDR1 is MNHNY and CDR2 is SVGAGI (reference sequence). CDR3 loop: CAVEGAGNNSPLHF. As DNA, the CDR3 is TGTGCCGTCGAAGGGGCAGGGAATAATTCACCCCTCCACTTT.

This chain joins TRBV27 and TRBJ1-2, with TRBD1 matching over 7 bases. V shed 4 bases, J shed 4 bases, and the junction held 9 bases outside the gene matches. The CDR3 loop spans 15 amino acids. The V gene's germline CDR1 is MNHEY and CDR2 SMNVEV (reference sequence). CDR3 DNA: TGTGCCAGCAGTTCCGGTGTAACAGGGGTCTATGGCTACACCTTC. Translation gives CASSSGVTGVYGYTF.

The V and J genes are TRBV19 and TRBJ2-7; TRBD1 aligns across 7 bases. This CDR3 is 13 amino acids long. Germline V CDR1 and CDR2: LNHDA, SQIVND (reference sequence). V lost 8 bases and J lost 2; bases outside the gene matches: 6. CDR3 protein: CASSDRDTYEQYF. Written as DNA, the CDR3 is TGTGCCAGTTCAGACAGGGACACCTACGAGCAGTACTTC.

This chain links TRBV7-6 with TRBJ2-3; 8 bases fit TRBD1. The CDR3 has 15 amino acids. Germline loops: CDR1 SGHVS, CDR2 FNYEAQ. The V and J ends lost 1 base and 7 bases, in that order; junction bases with no gene match: 7. Written as DNA, the CDR3 is TGTGCCAGCAGCTTAGGCCAGGGGGCTGGGCATACGCAGTATTTT. It translates to CASSLGQGAGHTQYF.

V usage is TRBV2 and J usage is TRBJ1-2; D call uncertain. This CDR3 has 12 amino acids. The V end lost 8 bases, the J end lost 3 bases, and 10 bases lay between the germline ends. Germline CDR1 SNHLY, CDR2 FYNNEI. CDR3 nucleotide sequence: TGTGCCAGCTATGGTGCGGACTATGGCTACACCTTC. Its protein is CASYGADYGYTF. The entire variable domain, with the rest obtained from reference TRBV2 and TRBJ1-2, is as follows: EPEVTQTPSHQVTQMGQEVILRCVPISNHLYFYWYRQILGQKVEFLVSFYNNEISEKSEIFDDQFSVERPDGSNFTLKIRSTKLEDSAMYFCASYGADYGYTFGSGTRLTVV.

The V call is TRBV5-4, the J call TRBJ1-6; no reliable D call. The CDR3 is made up of 14 amino acids. CDR1 SGHNT and CDR2 YYREEE come from the germline V gene (reference sequence). V gave up 3 bases and J gave up 6 bases, with 10 bases separating them. The CDR3 loop is CASSSGKANSPLHF. The CDR3 DNA follows: TGTGCCAGCAGCTCGGGGAAGGCTAATTCACCCCTCCACTTT.

CDR3 in DNA: TGTGCCAGCAGTTACGCGGGGGGAAGCACAGATACGCAGTATTTT. Its protein is CASSYAGGSTDTQYF. The chain employs TRBV6-5 and TRBJ2-3, with 8 bases lining up with TRBD2. The CDR3 has 15 amino acids. Germline V gene lookup returns CDR1 MNHEY and CDR2 SVGAGI. The V segment lost 2 bases and the J segment 0 bases; nucleotides outside the gene matches: 1.

This chain links TRBV7-9 with TRBJ1-1; 7 bases are shared with TRBD1. Germline V CDR1 and CDR2: SEHNR, FQNEAQ (reference sequence). The trim removed 1 base at V and 0 bases at J, leaving 5 bases unmatched. The CDR3 length is 16 residues. CDR3 sequence reads: CASSLVGGQMNTEAFF. The CDR3 nucleotides are TGTGCCAGCAGCTTAGTCGGGGGACAGATGAACACTGAAGCTTTCTTT.

The chain recombines TRBV14 with TRBJ1-1, with D possibly matching TRBD1 (6 bases). The CDR3 runs to 14 residues. Germline V CDR1 and CDR2: SGHDN, FVKESK. V lost 2 bases and J 6 bases, leaving 13 bases between the germline ends. In DNA, the CDR3 is TGTGCCAGCAGCCAATTACAGGGTATCTCTGAAGCTTTCTTT. This codes for CASSQLQGISEAFF. Based on the CDR3 plus reference TRBV14 and TRBJ1-1, the full variable domain is EAGVTQFPSHSVIEKGQTVTLRCDPISGHDNLYWYRRVMGKEIKFLLHFVKESKQDESGMPNNRFLAERTGGTYSTLKVQPAELEDSGVYFCASSQLQGISEAFFGQGTRLTVV.

The gene calls are TRBV27 and TRBJ1-2; 7 bases are a match to TRBD1. Germline V lookup: CDR1 MNHEY, CDR2 SMNVEV (reference sequence). V lost 4 bases and J lost 4; bases outside the gene matches: 3. There are 13 residues in the CDR3. CDR3 DNA sequence: TGTGCCAGCAGTTCACAGGGGAGCTATGGCTACACCTTC. Protein sequence: CASSSQGSYGYTF.

The chain carries TRBV19 and TRBJ2-1; 9 bases are a match to TRBD2. The CDR3 contains 18 residues. Unmatched junction bases numbered 9, after V lost 3 bases and J lost 0 bases. Germline CDR1 reads LNHDA; CDR2 reads SQIVND (reference sequence). The CDR3 nucleotides read TGTGCCAGTAGTATCTCGCTAGCGGGGAGGCGCTCCTACAATGAGCAGTTCTTC. Translation: CASSISLAGRRSYNEQFF.